Presented here are 5 T cell receptor beta chains from one specimen sequenced in a study of cytomegalovirus exposure and HLA in healthy donors. 13 Jbeta primers and 60 Vbeta primers were used for the PCR. Clones were read by immunoSEQ multiplex PCR, and TCRdb kept only the in-frame ones, dropping some. This repertoire includes over 65,000 clones. Sequences were obtained from PBMCs. The receptors come from a man aged 30 to 45 in good health and CMV-seronegative.

The genes are TRBV7-3 and TRBJ1-2, with TRBD1 matching over 8 bases. V gave up 3 bases and J gave up 9 bases; unmatched junction bases: 6. This CDR3 contains 13 residues. Germline values: CDR1 SGHTA, CDR2 FQGTGA. The CDR3 protein is CASSLATGASYTF. CDR3 DNA sequence: TGTGCCAGCAGCTTGGCGACAGGGGCGAGCTACACCTTC.

The rearrangement uses TRBV9 and TRBJ1-5, with D possibly being TRBD1 (6 bases). V was pared by 1 base and J by 0 bases, with 20 bases between. This CDR3 is built from 19 residues. CDR1 SGDLS and CDR2 YYNGEE come from the germline V gene. The CDR3 here is CASSVSRAGEFYSNQPQHF. CDR3 bases: TGTGCCAGCAGCGTATCTCGGGCAGGGGAGTTCTATAGCAATCAGCCCCAGCATTTT.

Note on this clone: In the same sample, other DNA sequences code for this CDR3. The chain combines TRBV9 with TRBJ2-1; D perhaps matches TRBD2 (6 bases). The ends were cut back, 4 bases at V and 6 bases at J, with 14 bases in the middle. This CDR3 has 14 residues. Germline values: CDR1 SGDLS, CDR2 YYNGEE. CDR3 amino acids: CASSPRDSSNEQFF. The CDR3, as DNA: TGTGCCAGCAGCCCTAGGGACTCATCCAATGAGCAGTTCTTC.

V usage is TRBV6-1 and J usage is TRBJ1-6; D ambiguous. Germline V gene data show CDR1 as MNHNS and CDR2 as SASEGT. The CDR3 runs to 13 residues. V lost 5 bases and J 10 bases, leaving 12 bases between the germline ends. The CDR3 protein is CASSPAGFSPLHF. The CDR3 DNA sequence: TGTGCCAGCAGTCCGGCGGGGTTCTCACCCCTCCACTTT.

The chain recombines TRBV2 with TRBJ2-7, with 9 nucleotides matching TRBD1. The CDR3 is 12 residues long. Germline V lookup: CDR1 SNHLY, CDR2 FYNNEI. The junction had 2 bases not matched to a gene; V was cut back by 6 bases and J by 5 bases. The CDR3 coding sequence is TGTGCCAGCAGGGACAGGGGACACGAGCAGTACTTC. As protein: CASRDRGHEQYF.